This TCR beta chain originates from a study of shared clonotypes between healthy human individuals. At the level of the study: The donor pool was made up of two women and a few men aged 18 to 49. Three CD4 naive, three CD4 memory, two CD8 naive and one CD8 memory plate were used per donor. Study outcomes and limitations: In contrast to clonotypes shared by all four donors, non-shared clonotypes had lower generation probabilities. It was anticipated that sequencing depth would influence how many clonotypes donors shared.

CDR3 length: 13 residues. Germline assignment: CDR1 LNHDA and CDR2 SQIVND (reference sequence). V lost 5 bases and J 0 bases, leaving 7 bases between the germline ends. Libraries were prepared by immunoSEQ multiplex PCR; TCRdb keeps only in-frame clonotypes and omits some of them. The sample holds about 2,500,000 clones, 90% to 95% seen once. On this clone: Its antigen is unknown.

The receptor was isolated from a man aged 18 to 30 in good health. The V call is TRBV19, the J call TRBJ2-5; D remains ambiguous. Sequenced material: naive CD4+ T cells sorted from blood. The subset was: CD45RA+ positively selected. The CDR3 loop is CASSFQNQETQYF. The DNA of the CDR3 is TGTGCCAGTAGTTTCCAGAACCAAGAGACCCAGTACTTC.